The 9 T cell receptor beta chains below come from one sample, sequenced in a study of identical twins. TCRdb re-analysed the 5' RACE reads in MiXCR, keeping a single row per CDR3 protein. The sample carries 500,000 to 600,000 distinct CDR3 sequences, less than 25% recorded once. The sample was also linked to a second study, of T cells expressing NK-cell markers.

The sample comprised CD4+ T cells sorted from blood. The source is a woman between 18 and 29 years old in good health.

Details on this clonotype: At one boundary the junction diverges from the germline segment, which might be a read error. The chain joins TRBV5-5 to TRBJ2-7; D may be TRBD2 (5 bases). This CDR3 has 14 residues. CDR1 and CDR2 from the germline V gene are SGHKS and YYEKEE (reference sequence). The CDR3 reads CASNYVGGSYKQYF. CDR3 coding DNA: TGTGCCAGCAACTACGTAGGAGGCTCCTACAAGCAGTACTTC.

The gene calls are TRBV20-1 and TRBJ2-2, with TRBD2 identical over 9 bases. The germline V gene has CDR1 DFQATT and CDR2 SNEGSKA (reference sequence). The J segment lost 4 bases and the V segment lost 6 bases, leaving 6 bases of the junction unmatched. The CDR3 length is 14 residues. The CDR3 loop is CSAPTSGPTGELFF. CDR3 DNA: TGCAGTGCACCGACTAGCGGTCCCACCGGGGAGCTGTTTTTT.

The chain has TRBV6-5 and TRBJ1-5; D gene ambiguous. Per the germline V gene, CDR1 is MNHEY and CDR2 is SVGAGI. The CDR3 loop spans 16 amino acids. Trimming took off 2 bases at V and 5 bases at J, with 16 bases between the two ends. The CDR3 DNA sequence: TGTGCCAGCAGTTACAGTTATAGAACAGTCTATCAGCCCCAGCATTTT. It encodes CASSYSYRTVYQPQHF.

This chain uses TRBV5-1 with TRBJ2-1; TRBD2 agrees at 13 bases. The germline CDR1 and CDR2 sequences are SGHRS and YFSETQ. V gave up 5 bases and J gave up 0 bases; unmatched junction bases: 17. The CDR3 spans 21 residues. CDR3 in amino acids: CASRPMGLAGPAMYSYNEQFF. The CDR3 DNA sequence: TGCGCCAGCAGACCCATGGGACTAGCGGGACCCGCAATGTACTCCTACAATGAGCAGTTCTTC.

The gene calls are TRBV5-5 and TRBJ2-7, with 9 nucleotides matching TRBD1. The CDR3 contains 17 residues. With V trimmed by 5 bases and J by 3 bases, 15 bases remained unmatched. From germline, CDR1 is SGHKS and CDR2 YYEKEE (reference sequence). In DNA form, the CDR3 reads TGTGCCAGCAGGCGCCTCCCACAGGGGGCGATCCTCTACGAGCAGTACTTC. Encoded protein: CASRRLPQGAILYEQYF.

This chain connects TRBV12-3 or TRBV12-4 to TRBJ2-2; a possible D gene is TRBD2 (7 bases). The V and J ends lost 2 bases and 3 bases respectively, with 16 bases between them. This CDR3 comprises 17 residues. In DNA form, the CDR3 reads TGTGCCAGCAGTTTACTCGGGGGGCAGACTTACACCGGGGAGCTGTTTTTT. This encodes CASSLLGGQTYTGELFF.

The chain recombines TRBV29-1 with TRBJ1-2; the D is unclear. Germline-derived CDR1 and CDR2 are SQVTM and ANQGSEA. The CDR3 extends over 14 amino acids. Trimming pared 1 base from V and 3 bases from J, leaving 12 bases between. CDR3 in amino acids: CSVEVSGIYYGYTF. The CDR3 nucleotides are TGCAGCGTTGAAGTGTCGGGGATTTACTATGGCTACACCTTC. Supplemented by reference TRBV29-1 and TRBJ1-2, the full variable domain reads SAVISQKPSRDICQRGTSLTIQCQVDSQVTMMFWYRQQPGQSLTLIATANQGSEATYESGFVIDKFPISRPNLTFSTLTVSNMSPEDSSIYLCSVEVSGIYYGYTFGSGTRLTVV.

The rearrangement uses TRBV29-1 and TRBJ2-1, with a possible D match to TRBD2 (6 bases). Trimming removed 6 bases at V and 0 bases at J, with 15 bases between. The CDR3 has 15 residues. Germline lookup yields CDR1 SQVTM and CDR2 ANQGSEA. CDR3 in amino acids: CSVQGLLSSYNEQFF. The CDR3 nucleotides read TGCAGCGTGCAGGGACTTCTAAGCTCCTACAATGAGCAGTTCTTC.

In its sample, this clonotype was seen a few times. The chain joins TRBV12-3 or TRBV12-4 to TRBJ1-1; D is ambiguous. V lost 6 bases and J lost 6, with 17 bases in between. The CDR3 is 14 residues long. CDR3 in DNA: TGTGCCAGCAGACCCCTTCCTTCGACCCCTGAAGCTTTCTTT. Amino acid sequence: CASRPLPSTPEAFF.